The 24 T cell receptor beta chains presented below share a single source sample, sequenced in a study of CD8 T cells in Susac syndrome. Random hexamers were used to reverse transcribe an amount of about 0.45 to 1 ug RNA. Via MiXCR, TCRdb re-called the immunoSEQ multiplex PCR reads, giving one row per CDR3 protein. The table includes 150,000 to 200,000 distinct CDR3 sequences, approximately 95% detected once. The sequenced sample consisted of CD4+ T cells from PBMCs. All receptors derive from a human donor with multiple sclerosis.

The chain employs TRBV30 and TRBJ2-5; weak D call: TRBD2 (6 bases). Germline V gene sequence: CDR1 GTSNPN, CDR2 SVGIG (reference sequence). V shed 5 bases and J shed 0 bases, with 10 bases lying between them. This CDR3 contains 13 residues. CDR3 sequence: CAWGDSHQETQYF. Written as DNA, the CDR3 is TGTGCCTGGGGGGACTCCCACCAAGAGACCCAGTACTTC. Variable domain in full (rest from reference TRBV30 and TRBJ2-5): SQTIHQWPATLVQPVGSPLSLECTVEGTSNPNLYWYRQAAGRGLQLLFYSVGIGQISSEVPQNLSASRPQDRQFILSSKKLLLSDSGFYLCAWGDSHQETQYFGPGTRLLVL.

This chain connects TRBV29-1 to TRBJ1-2, with a weak D call TRBD1 (5 bases). The CDR3 is made up of 13 amino acids. Germline CDR1 is SQVTM and CDR2 is ANQGSEA. Trimming took off 7 bases at V and 7 bases at J, with 19 bases between the two ends. CDR3 DNA sequence: TGCAGCGCCCCTAAGGAGGCAGGGAGTGGCTACACCTTC. Translated: CSAPKEAGSGYTF.

The chain carries TRBV9 and TRBJ2-1; D remains unclear. CDR3 length: 18 amino acids. V was clipped by 0 bases and J by 8 bases, with 24 bases between them. Germline-derived CDR1 and CDR2 are SGDLS and YYNGEE. CDR3 loop: CASSVGPAARPQVDEQFF. CDR3 DNA: TGTGCCAGCAGCGTAGGCCCCGCCGCCCGACCGCAAGTCGATGAGCAGTTCTTC.

The chain joins TRBV20-1 to TRBJ2-5; 15 nucleotides line up with TRBD2. J lost 9 bases, V lost 0 bases, and 5 bases had no gene match. CDR1 is DFQATT, CDR2 SNEGSKA, per germline (reference sequence). This CDR3 is built from 15 residues. The CDR3 DNA sequence: TGCAGTGCTAGAGATGGGACTAGCGGGGGGATGGCCCAGTACTTC. Translating it yields CSARDGTSGGMAQYF.

V is TRBV18 and J is TRBJ1-1; D is unresolved. The CDR3 runs 14 residues. Germline-derived CDR1 and CDR2 are KGHSH and LQKENI. The V end lost 1 base, the J end lost 3 bases, and 9 bases lay between the germline ends. The CDR3 here is CASSPRYEDTEAFF. CDR3 DNA sequence: TGTGCCAGCTCACCACGTTATGAGGACACTGAAGCTTTCTTT.

The rearrangement uses TRBV18 and TRBJ1-2, with 10 nucleotides matching TRBD1. The CDR3 length is 16 residues. Germline V gene sequence: CDR1 KGHSH, CDR2 LQKENI. V shed 3 bases, J shed 6 bases, and the junction held 10 bases outside the gene matches. CDR3 sequence: CASSPLPGQGSDGYTF. CDR3 in DNA: TGTGCCAGCTCACCGCTCCCGGGACAGGGGTCTGATGGCTACACCTTC.

The chain combines TRBV30 with TRBJ1-6, with D hard to call. Trimming took off 3 bases at V and 7 bases at J, with 13 bases between the two ends. From germline, CDR1 is GTSNPN and CDR2 SVGIG (reference sequence). CDR3 length: 14 residues. For the CDR3, the DNA is TGTGCCTGGAGCCTTGTACCCGCGAATTCACCCCTCCACTTT. Its translation is CAWSLVPANSPLHF.

This rearrangement joins TRBV4-3 to TRBJ1-1; D gene uncertain. With 0 bases removed from V and 4 bases from J, the gap between germline ends came to 9 bases. The CDR3 is made up of 14 amino acids. Germline lookup yields CDR1 LGHNA and CDR2 YSLEER. CDR3 in amino acids: CASSQEVGSTEAFF. CDR3 DNA sequence: TGCGCCAGCAGCCAAGAAGTGGGATCCACTGAAGCTTTCTTT.

The chain recombines TRBV12-3 or TRBV12-4 with TRBJ2-7; D is uncertain. This CDR3 is 12 amino acids long. V gave up 3 bases and J gave up 2 bases, with 5 bases separating them. The CDR3 protein is CASSFLPYEQYF. For the CDR3, the DNA is TGTGCCAGCAGTTTTCTCCCCTACGAGCAGTACTTC.

The V and J genes are TRBV30 and TRBJ1-3; D ambiguous. In germline, CDR1 is GTSNPN, CDR2 SVGIG (reference sequence). This CDR3 is built from 14 residues. Trimming removed 0 bases at V and 0 bases at J, with 6 bases between. CDR3 nucleotide sequence: TGTGCCTGGAGTGTGGCAGTCTCTGGAAACACCATATATTTT. As protein: CAWSVAVSGNTIYF.

This chain uses TRBV4-3 with TRBJ1-2; TRBD1 aligns across 10 bases. The J segment lost 7 bases and the V segment lost 3 bases, leaving 8 bases of the junction unmatched. The germline CDR1 and CDR2 sequences are LGHNA and YSLEER. The CDR3 is 15 amino acids. The CDR3 region has the DNA TGCGCCAGCAGCCAGAAAAGACAGGGGGCCTTTGGCTACACCTTC. As protein: CASSQKRQGAFGYTF.

The gene calls are TRBV5-1 and TRBJ1-1; no clear D. The CDR3 is 16 amino acids. From germline, CDR1 is SGHRS and CDR2 YFSETQ. V was cut by 1 base and J by 0 bases, with 13 bases left in between. Here the CDR3 reads CASSLRPGTMNTEAFF. In DNA form, the CDR3 reads TGCGCCAGCAGCTTGCGCCCAGGAACCATGAACACTGAAGCTTTCTTT.

The chain has TRBV4-2 and TRBJ2-5; either TRBD1 or TRBD2 may supply D (5 bases each). V was clipped by 4 bases and J by 5 bases, with 17 bases between them. Germline CDR1 is LGHNA and CDR2 is YNFKEQ. CDR3 length: 15 residues. The CDR3 DNA reads as TGTGCCAGCAGCCCCACCTGGGACGGGCTTGAGACCCAGTACTTC. Its translation is CASSPTWDGLETQYF.

This chain joins TRBV18 and TRBJ2-5, with D perhaps TRBD2 (5 bases). CDR1 KGHSH and CDR2 LQKENI come from the germline V gene. Deletions cut 2 bases from V and 5 bases from J, with 6 bases between. The CDR3 contains 12 residues. DNA for the CDR3: TGTGCCAGCTCACCAAAGCGGGAGACCCAGTACTTC. This codes for CASSPKRETQYF.

The chain carries TRBV30 and TRBJ1-2; D is ambiguous. This CDR3 is 11 amino acids long. The V end lost 3 bases, the J end lost 8 bases, and 10 bases lay between the germline ends. Germline assignment: CDR1 GTSNPN and CDR2 SVGIG (reference sequence). CDR3 DNA sequence: TGTGCCTGGAGGAGGGCGGGCGGCTACACCTTC. Translating gives CAWRRAGGYTF.

This chain uses TRBV5-4 with TRBJ1-1; D is unresolved. V lost 1 base and J lost 6, with 13 bases in between. Germline-derived CDR1 and CDR2 are SGHNT and YYREEE (reference sequence). This CDR3 is built from 14 residues. Written as DNA, the CDR3 is TGTGCCAGCAGCTTGCGGAGTCAGAAATCTGAAGCTTTCTTT. Protein product: CASSLRSQKSEAFF.

This sequence joins TRBV18 and TRBJ2-3; TRBD2 might be the D (5 bases). From germline, CDR1 is KGHSH and CDR2 LQKENI. The V gene lost 0 bases and the J gene lost 7 bases, with 14 bases spanning the gap. The length of the CDR3 is 15 residues. CDR3 nucleotide sequence: TGTGCCAGCTCACCACCTGGGATGAGGGCTCATACGCAGTATTTT. This translates into CASSPPGMRAHTQYF.

The rearrangement uses TRBV13 and TRBJ2-1, with D possibly TRBD1 on 6 matching bases. Trimming took off 4 bases at V and 8 bases at J, with 12 bases between the two ends. CDR1 is PRHDT, CDR2 FYEKMQ, per germline (reference sequence). This CDR3 comprises 13 residues. The chain's CDR3 is CASSYNRVHEQFF. CDR3 nucleotide sequence: TGTGCCAGCAGCTACAACAGGGTCCATGAGCAGTTCTTC.

This clonotype was seen a single time. The chain is built from TRBV20-1 and TRBJ2-4; 12 bases line up with TRBD2. Germline lookup yields CDR1 DFQATT and CDR2 SNEGSKA (reference sequence). V trimming: 5 bases; J trimming: 0 bases; junction bases outside the gene matches: 8. The length of the CDR3 is 17 residues. CDR3: CSAERTSGAIAKNIQYF. CDR3 coding DNA: TGCAGTGCTGAAAGGACTAGCGGGGCAATAGCCAAAAACATTCAGTACTTC.

This chain links TRBV18 with TRBJ1-5; 10 bases align to TRBD1. Trimming removed 6 bases from V and 5 bases from J; junction bases left unmatched: 4. Germline V gene lookup returns CDR1 KGHSH and CDR2 LQKENI. The CDR3 is 14 residues long. CDR3 nucleotide sequence: TGTGCCAGCTCGTTTGGACAGGGGGATCAGCCCCAGCATTTT. It translates to CASSFGQGDQPQHF.

This clonotype was observed once. V gene TRBV29-1 combines with J gene TRBJ1-2; D remains unclear. The ends were cut back, 7 bases at V and 6 bases at J, with 9 bases in the middle. The CDR3 length is 10 residues. Germline-derived CDR1 and CDR2 are SQVTM and ANQGSEA. CDR3 sequence: CSALFDGYTF. CDR3 bases: TGCAGCGCCTTATTTGATGGCTACACCTTC.

The gene calls are TRBV30 and TRBJ1-2, with 7 bases that match TRBD1. J gave up 8 bases and V 3 bases, and 12 bases lay outside the gene matches. This CDR3 has 14 residues. Germline lookup yields CDR1 GTSNPN and CDR2 SVGIG (reference sequence). The DNA of the CDR3 is TGTGCCTGGAGCCATTCGTTGGGGACAGAGGGCTACACCTTC. It is translated as CAWSHSLGTEGYTF.

V usage is TRBV30 and J usage is TRBJ1-2; D remains ambiguous. With 2 bases removed from V and 4 bases from J, the gap between germline ends came to 8 bases. The germline CDR1 and CDR2 sequences are GTSNPN and SVGIG (reference sequence). There are 12 residues in the CDR3. This CDR3 reads CAWSQSGYGYTF. As DNA, the CDR3 is TGTGCCTGGAGTCAATCGGGCTATGGCTACACCTTC.

The chain has TRBV7-3 and TRBJ1-1; TRBD1 matches at 8 bases. Looked up from germline, CDR1 is SGHTA and CDR2 is FQGTGA. This CDR3 is 15 amino acids long. Trimming took 2 bases from V and 3 from J; bases not matched to a gene: 5. DNA for the CDR3: TGTGCCAGCAGCTTACAGGGGGCTCTGTACACTGAAGCTTTCTTT. It specifies CASSLQGALYTEAFF.